This entry features one TCR beta chain sequence. Its antigen is as yet unknown. The sample belongs to a study of vaccination and CD4 T cells after COVID-19. Study details: Convalescent patients, three in number, were sampled at day 14 and days 161 to 241 post-vaccination. The stimulus for the cells was overlapping spike peptides derived from SARS-CoV-2, HCoV-NL63, HCoV-OC43 and HCoV-229E.

CDR1 MGHRA and CDR2 YSYEKL come from the germline V gene. This CDR3 has 15 residues. V lost 3 bases to trimming and J lost 7 bases, with 16 bases between them. Researchers used the Oncomine TCR Beta short-read assay to sequence DNA from cultured CD4+ T cells. TCRdb used MiXCR to reprocess the PCR reads, holding one entry per CDR3 protein. The table lists about 20,000 distinct CDR3 sequences, 42% of them singletons. Time point here: late sampling 161 to 241 days after vaccination in three convalescent patients. As to treatment: approximately 9-day PBMC culture with coronavirus spike peptide pools or control peptides (ViraFEST assay). TCR sequencing followed the expansion of antigen-specific T cells with peptide pools in ViraFEST. Findings of the study overall: Only after vaccination were a median 86.3% of convalescents' reactive clones seen.

This receptor was identified in a human donor who had recovered from COVID-19. Sequences were derived from CD4+ T cells from blood, cultured in vitro, sampled about 7 months after SARS-CoV-2 vaccination. The genes are TRBV4-1 and TRBJ1-5; D is possibly TRBD1 (5 bases). The CDR3 region is CASSQGRVEWQPQHF. CDR3 nucleotide sequence: TGCGCCAGCAGCCAGGGGCGAGTTGAGTGGCAGCCCCAGCATTTT.